The 29 T cell receptor beta chains listed next were all sequenced from one sample in a study of cytomegalovirus exposure and HLA in healthy donors. Primers for the PCR totalled 60 Vbeta and 13 Jbeta. Libraries were prepared by immunoSEQ multiplex PCR; TCRdb keeps only in-frame clonotypes and omits some of them. The repertoire has about 190,000 clones, approximately 80% of them found once; the top ten carry approximately 2.4%. Input material: PBMCs. All receptors come from a male donor in good health and CMV-seronegative.

V is TRBV15 and J is TRBJ2-5; the match to TRBD1 covers 7 bases. The J call is in doubt because the DNA end fits TRBJ2-7 better. The CDR3 totals 14 residues. The germline V gene encodes CDR1 LNHNV and CDR2 YYDKDF (reference sequence). The CDR3 is CATSRDTGVGEQYF. The CDR3, as DNA: TGTGCCACCAGCAGAGATACAGGGGTGGGCGAGCAGTACTTC.

With regard to this clone: A junction end diverges from the germline sequence, so it may reflect a read error. This rearrangement joins TRBV6-1 to TRBJ1-2; the D is unclear. Germline loops: CDR1 MNHNS, CDR2 SASEGT. The CDR3 loop spans 13 amino acids. The CDR3 loop reads CASSEEWRYGYPF. CDR3 bases: TGTGCCAGCAGTGAAGAATGGAGGTATGGCTACCCCTTC.

The rearrangement uses TRBV29-1 and TRBJ2-5; 12 nucleotides match TRBD2. The junction had 8 bases not matched to a gene; V was cut back by 7 bases and J by 5 bases. The CDR3 covers 14 residues. Germline V gives CDR1 SQVTM, CDR2 ANQGSEA. The CDR3 loop reads CSAGRLAGEETQYF. The CDR3 DNA is TGCAGCGCCGGACGACTAGCGGGAGAGGAGACCCAGTACTTC.

The chain uses TRBV30 and TRBJ2-3; TRBD2 aligns across 8 bases. The trim removed 3 bases at V and 3 bases at J, leaving 8 bases unmatched. The germline V gene encodes CDR1 GTSNPN and CDR2 SVGIG (reference sequence). This CDR3 contains 15 residues. As DNA, the CDR3 is TGTGCCTGGAGGGAGTTTAGCGGGGTAACAGATACGCAGTATTTT. Translated, it gives CAWREFSGVTDTQYF.

The chain links TRBV5-5 to TRBJ2-7; D is unresolved. The CDR3 covers 14 residues. Trimming stripped 4 bases from V and 1 base from J, with 12 bases between. Germline V CDR1 and CDR2: SGHKS, YYEKEE (reference sequence). CDR3 amino acids: CASSHGQYSYEQYF. CDR3 coding DNA: TGTGCCAGCAGCCATGGTCAGTATTCCTACGAGCAGTACTTC.

The chain's CDR3 is CASSQDGQGNEKLFF. The DNA for the CDR3 is TGCGCCAGCAGCCAAGATGGTCAGGGTAATGAAAAACTGTTTTTT. V and J are TRBV4-3 and TRBJ1-4; D is perhaps TRBD1 (5 bases). The CDR3 length is 15 residues. Germline V gene data show CDR1 as LGHNA and CDR2 as YSLEER. The V end lost 0 bases, the J end lost 4 bases, and 9 bases lay between the germline ends.

A single count supports this clone. The V and J genes are TRBV25-1 and TRBJ2-2; 7 nucleotides align to TRBD1. The CDR3 spans 15 residues. Germline CDR1 MGHDK, CDR2 SYGVNS. V dropped 6 bases and J dropped 2; count of bases not matched to a gene: 6. The DNA for the CDR3 is TGTGCCAGCAGGGACGGGACAGTTAACACCGGGGAGCTGTTTTTT. This translates into CASRDGTVNTGELFF.

This clone occurred once. This sequence joins TRBV6-1 and TRBJ2-3; TRBD1 is a possible D gene (5 bases). This CDR3 spans 16 amino acids. CDR1 is MNHNS and CDR2 is SASEGT in the germline V gene. The V and J ends lost 2 bases and 1 base respectively, with 13 bases between them. CDR3 sequence: CASSELMGRGTDTQYF. The CDR3 bases are TGTGCCAGCAGTGAATTAATGGGCAGGGGCACAGATACGCAGTATTTT.

V and J are TRBV7-2 and TRBJ2-4, with TRBD2 matching over 10 bases. With V trimmed by 1 base and J by 8 bases, 8 bases remained unmatched. Germline V lookup: CDR1 SGHTA, CDR2 FQGNSA. The length of the CDR3 is 16 residues. The CDR3 loop is CASSLVIAGGRDIQYF. In nucleotides, the CDR3 is TGTGCCAGCAGCTTAGTAATAGCGGGAGGTCGGGACATTCAGTACTTC. Based on the CDR3 plus reference TRBV7-2 and TRBJ2-4, the full variable domain is GAGVSQSPSNKVTEKGKDVELRCDPISGHTALYWYRQSLGQGLEFLIYFQGNSAPDKSGLPSDRFSAERTGGSVSTLTIQRTQQEDSAVYLCASSLVIAGGRDIQYFGAGTRLSVL.

The table lists this clone with a few counts. The rearrangement joins TRBV4-3 to TRBJ1-1; maybe TRBD1 (6 bases). This CDR3 is 16 amino acids long. Germline V gene data show CDR1 as LGHNA and CDR2 as YSLEER. V gave up 1 base and J gave up 1 base, with 13 bases separating them. The CDR3 region is CASSQGPGQRNTEAFF. DNA of the CDR3: TGCGCCAGCAGCCAAGGCCCTGGACAGAGGAACACTGAAGCTTTCTTT.

This chain connects TRBV7-8 to TRBJ1-4; unclear D gene. The germline CDR1 and CDR2 sequences are SGHVS and FQNEAQ. Trimming removed 2 bases at V and 3 bases at J, with 10 bases between. CDR3 length: 15 amino acids. CDR3 in DNA: TGTGCCAGCAGCTTATCCAGGCGCTCTAATGAAAAACTGTTTTTT. It specifies CASSLSRRSNEKLFF.

This chain uses TRBV2 with TRBJ2-5; 8 positions agree with TRBD1. CDR1 SNHLY and CDR2 FYNNEI come from the germline V gene. V lost 10 bases and J lost 2; bases outside the gene matches: 3. The CDR3 extends over 12 amino acids. As DNA, the CDR3 is TGTGCCACGCGGACAGGGCAAGAGACCCAGTACTTC. This codes for CATRTGQETQYF.

This clone has just one count. The chain combines TRBV10-3 with TRBJ1-5, with 7 positions matching TRBD1. The CDR3 totals 16 residues. The V segment lost 7 bases and the J segment 3 bases; nucleotides outside the gene matches: 12. Germline V gives CDR1 ENHRY, CDR2 SYGVKD. CDR3: CAIIVGTETNNQPQHF. The DNA of the CDR3 is TGTGCCATCATTGTCGGGACAGAAACTAACAATCAGCCCCAGCATTTT.

The chain couples TRBV5-1 to TRBJ2-5; 10 nucleotides align to TRBD2. TRBJ2-7 explains the end of the DNA better; the J call may be wrong. The CDR3 is made up of 16 amino acids. Germline loops: CDR1 SGHRS, CDR2 YFSETQ. Here the CDR3 reads CASSLQGLARPYEQYF. The CDR3 region has the DNA TGCGCCAGCAGCTTACAGGGACTAGCGAGGCCTTACGAGCAGTACTTC.

The chain has TRBV5-1 and TRBJ1-1, with TRBD1 matching over 7 bases. The CDR3 consists of 16 residues. Germline loops: CDR1 SGHRS, CDR2 YFSETQ. Trimming removed 0 bases from V and 4 bases from J; junction bases left unmatched: 9. CDR3 residues: CASSLAGSGGFTEAFF. CDR3 bases: TGCGCCAGCAGCTTGGCCGGGTCAGGGGGTTTCACTGAAGCTTTCTTT.

The CDR3 region is CASSPRQSSYEQYF. CDR3 in DNA: TGTGCCAGCAGCCCCCGACAGAGCTCCTACGAGCAGTACTTC. The gene calls are TRBV7-9 and TRBJ2-7, with D perhaps matching TRBD1 (5 bases). Germline CDR1 is SEHNR and CDR2 is FQNEAQ (reference sequence). V shed 5 bases and J shed 0 bases, with 11 bases lying between them. CDR3 length: 14 amino acids. Full variable domain (outside the CDR3, taken from reference TRBV7-9 and TRBJ2-7): DTGVSQNPRHKITKRGQNVTFRCDPISEHNRLYWYRQTLGQGPEFLTYFQNEAQLEKSRLLSDRFSAERPKGSFSTLEIQRTEQGDSAMYLCASSPRQSSYEQYFGPGTRLTVT.

The rearrangement links TRBV28 to TRBJ1-3, with D unclear. The CDR3 contains 13 residues. Germline V gene sequence: CDR1 MDHEN, CDR2 SYDVKM. Trimming shortened V by 5 bases and J by 1 base, and 6 bases separated the two germline ends. CDR3 bases: TGTGCCAGCAGTCGGGGTTCTGGAAACACCATATATTTT. It translates to CASSRGSGNTIYF.

V is TRBV27 and J is TRBJ2-2; D remains ambiguous. The germline CDR1 and CDR2 sequences are MNHEY and SMNVEV (reference sequence). V lost 5 bases, J lost 5 bases, and 12 bases lay in between. The CDR3 sequence is 14 residues long. The CDR3 spells CASSLKWLTGELFF. The CDR3 DNA reads TGTGCCAGCAGTCTAAAATGGTTGACCGGGGAGCTGTTTTTT.

This sequence joins TRBV30 and TRBJ1-4, with 11 bases lining up with TRBD1. Germline CDR1 is GTSNPN and CDR2 is SVGIG (reference sequence). V lost 1 base to trimming and J lost 3 bases; unmatched junction nucleotides: 13. The CDR3 is made up of 19 amino acids. Here the CDR3 reads CAWSAGQGAPRGSNEKLFF. The CDR3 nucleotides read TGTGCCTGGAGTGCCGGACAGGGGGCGCCCCGAGGGTCTAATGAAAAACTGTTTTTT.

The chain recombines TRBV4-3 with TRBJ2-5, with TRBD2 as a possible D gene (5 bases). The CDR3 length is 14 residues. Germline assignment: CDR1 LGHNA and CDR2 YSLEER. V lost 2 bases, J lost 2 bases, and 9 bases lay in between. The CDR3 region has the DNA TGCGCCAGCAGCCAACAACTAGGACAAGAGACCCAGTACTTC. As protein: CASSQQLGQETQYF.

The genes are TRBV7-3 and TRBJ2-2, with D possibly being TRBD2 (5 bases). V was pared by 6 bases and J by 7 bases, with 12 bases between. CDR3 size: 13 residues. Germline-derived CDR1 and CDR2 are SGHTA and FQGTGA. Written as DNA, the CDR3 is TGTGCCAGCAGGTCGGACTCCGGCGGGGAGCTGTTTTTT. Its translation: CASRSDSGGELFF.

The chain recombines TRBV5-1 with TRBJ1-4; possible D gene TRBD1, 5 bases. The V gene's germline CDR1 is SGHRS and CDR2 YFSETQ. The germline V and J ends were trimmed by 0 bases and 4 bases, with 13 bases remaining between them. The CDR3 spans 16 residues. The CDR3 loop reads CASSLAAGRYNEKLFF. The CDR3 DNA sequence: TGCGCCAGCAGCTTGGCGGCAGGGCGATATAATGAAAAACTGTTTTTT.

This clone was observed a single time. At one end the junction does not follow the germline gene, possibly because of a read error. V gene TRBV7-6 combines with J gene TRBJ2-7; TRBD2 agrees at 7 bases. CDR1 is SGHVS, CDR2 FNYEAQ, per germline. The CDR3 totals 12 residues. CDR3 amino acids: CAGSVLAGGQYF. The CDR3, as DNA: TGTGCCGGCAGCGTCTTAGCGGGTGGGCAGTACTTC.

The chain is built from TRBV2 and TRBJ1-2, with 7 bases lining up with TRBD1. The V gene end was trimmed by 4 bases and the J gene end by 4 bases; junction bases not matched to a gene: 3. Germline lookup yields CDR1 SNHLY and CDR2 FYNNEI. The CDR3 has 13 residues. The CDR3 reads CASSGTGSYGYTF. In nucleotides, the CDR3 is TGTGCCAGCAGTGGGACAGGTAGCTATGGCTACACCTTC.

V and J are TRBV7-9 and TRBJ2-5; D gene uncertain. Between the trimmed V and J ends, which lost 3 bases and 1 base, there was a span of 9 bases. Germline CDR1 reads SEHNR; CDR2 reads FQNEAQ (reference sequence). CDR3 length equals 14 residues. Written as DNA, the CDR3 is TGTGCCAGCAGCTTGAGGCAGCTCCAAGAGACCCAGTACTTC. Translation gives CASSLRQLQETQYF.

This chain uses TRBV7-8 with TRBJ2-7; D is uncertain. Germline loops: CDR1 SGHVS, CDR2 FQNEAQ. The CDR3 covers 12 residues. V lost 1 base to trimming and J lost 2 bases, with 3 bases between them. CDR3 in DNA: TGTGCCAGCAGCTTAGAGCCCTACGAGCAGTACTTC. It codes for CASSLEPYEQYF.

The V call is TRBV7-9, the J call TRBJ1-1, with 8 bases fitting TRBD1. V lost 4 bases, J lost 11 bases, and 9 bases stayed unmatched. The germline V gene encodes CDR1 SEHNR and CDR2 FQNEAQ (reference sequence). The CDR3 has 13 residues. CDR3 sequence: CASSSGQGRWAFF. Written as DNA, the CDR3 is TGTGCCAGCAGCTCTGGACAGGGACGATGGGCTTTCTTT.

The chain combines TRBV5-4 with TRBJ2-7, with D maybe TRBD1 (6 bases). Per germline, CDR1 SGHNT and CDR2 YYREEE (reference sequence). The CDR3 is 15 residues long. V was shortened by 4 bases and J by 0 bases, with 14 bases between the two germline ends. Written as DNA, the CDR3 is TGTGCCAGCAGCCCACAGGGTCCCTCCTCCTACGAGCAGTACTTC. Amino acids: CASSPQGPSSYEQYF.

The rearrangement uses TRBV5-1 and TRBJ1-5; possible D gene TRBD1, 5 bases. CDR1 SGHRS and CDR2 YFSETQ come from the germline V gene. Trimming left V 7 bases short and J 0 bases short, with 8 bases between. The CDR3 has 13 amino acids. The CDR3 spells CASRTNSNQPQHF. In DNA form, the CDR3 reads TGCGCCAGCCGGACAAATAGCAATCAGCCCCAGCATTTT.